A selection of T cell receptor beta chains follows, all from one sample in a study of T cell changes during pregnancy in multiple sclerosis. Clones were sequenced by immunoSEQ multiplex PCR, and TCRdb holds only the in-frame ones, with some missing. Altogether approximately 30,000 clones are present, approximately 90% being singletons, with the ten largest covering about 7.5%. The specimen comprised CD8+ T cells from peripheral blood mononuclear cells, sampled before pregnancy. These receptors originate from a female donor with multiple sclerosis, enrolled in a pregnancy study. The CDR3 runs from the conserved cysteine through the conserved F or W. Each record gives: CDR3 length, J gene, D gene, V gene, clone size, CDR3 DNA, CDR3 protein. A D gene is named only where the DNA matches it firmly. Clone size is not always given. Where it is, it says once, few, many or a class for expanded clones.

>14|TRBJ2-7|TRBD1|TRBV27|-
TGTGCCAGCAGTTTAGGGCAGGGGGCTGACGAGCAGTACTTC
CASSLGQGADEQYF
>14|TRBJ2-7|-|TRBV14|-
TGTGCCAGCAGCCAAGGTGGACGGGACTACGAGCAGTACTTC
CASSQGGRDYEQYF
>15|TRBJ1-1|-|TRBV5-6|-
TGTGCCAGCAGCTTGACGGGATACATGAACACTGAAGCTTTCTTT
CASSLTGYMNTEAFF
>15|TRBJ2-1|TRBD2|TRBV6-1|-
TGTGCCAGCAGTGAACTAGCGGGAGGCTACAATGAGCAGTTCTTC
CASSELAGGYNEQFF
>14|TRBJ1-5|-|TRBV19|-
TGTGCCAGTATGTCGTCGGGGGGCAATCAGCCCCAGCATTTT
CASMSSGGNQPQHF
>15|TRBJ2-3|TRBD2|TRBV6-1|many
TGTGCCAGCAGTGAGATAGCGGGGAGCACAGATACGCAGTATTTT
CASSEIAGSTDTQYF
>14|TRBJ2-2|-|TRBV23-1|-
TGCGCCAGCAGCCACGACAGAAATACCGGGGAGCTGTTTTTT
CASSHDRNTGELFF
>12|TRBJ1-1|-|TRBV6-5|-
TGTGCCAGCAGTTACTCGGGCTCTGGGGCTTTCTTT
CASSYSGSGAFF
>18|TRBJ2-7|TRBD2|TRBV5-4|-
TGTGCCAGCCAGAAAGGGACTAGCGGGAGGCTTTTCGGGAACGAGCAGTACTTC
CASQKGTSGRLFGNEQYF
>14|TRBJ2-5|TRBD1|TRBV5-6|once
TGTGCCAGCAGCTTGGGGACAGGGGGCAAGACCCAGTACTTC
CASSLGTGGKTQYF
>16|TRBJ2-7|TRBD2|TRBV6-5|once
TGTGCCAGCAGTTACTCGGAGGGGACTAGGGTCTACGAGCAGTACTTC
CASSYSEGTRVYEQYF
>12|TRBJ1-6|-|TRBV9|-
TGTGCCAGCAGCGTAGAAGCAGGTACCCTCCACTTT
CASSVEAGTLHF
>12|TRBJ1-2|TRBD1|TRBV14|once
TGTGCCAGCAGCCGAACAGGGACAGACTACACCTTC
CASSRTGTDYTF
>13|TRBJ1-1|-|TRBV9|-
TGTGCCAGCAGCGGTCAGGGTCCCACTGAAGCTTTCTTT
CASSGQGPTEAFF
>17|TRBJ2-3|TRBD1|TRBV5-1|-
TGCGCCAGCAGCCTGACAGGGTCGACACCGGTAGCAGATACGCAGTATTTT
CASSLTGSTPVADTQYF
>16|TRBJ1-1|-|TRBV19|-
TGTGCCAGTAGTAGAGGTCTCCGAAAATTGAACACTGAAGCTTTCTTT
CASSRGLRKLNTEAFF
>14|TRBJ2-1|TRBD1|TRBV6-5|-
TGTGCCAGCAGTTCTCCATACAGGGGGAATGAGCAGTTCTTC
CASSSPYRGNEQFF
>15|TRBJ2-7|TRBD2|TRBV9|-
TGTGCCAGCAGCGTAGCTAGCGGGGGGGCCTACGGGCAGTACTTC
CASSVASGGAYGQYF
>14|TRBJ1-2|-|TRBV2|-
TGTGCCAGCAGTGAAGAAGGGACTCGCTATGGCTACACCTTC
CASSEEGTRYGYTF
>15|TRBJ2-7|TRBD2|TRBV2|-
TGTGCCAGCAGTTTTACTAGCGGCCCTTCCTACGAGCAGTACTTC
CASSFTSGPSYEQYF
>15|TRBJ1-1|TRBD1|TRBV2|-
TGTGCCAGCAGTGATCGACAGGGGACGAACACTGAAGCTTTCTTT
CASSDRQGTNTEAFF
>14|TRBJ1-1|TRBD1|TRBV11-2|-
TGTGCCAGCAGCCACGACAGGGGAGACACTGAAGCTTTCTTT
CASSHDRGDTEAFF
>12|TRBJ2-7|TRBD1|TRBV5-1|-
TGCGCCAGCAGCACACAGGGGAACGAGCAGTACTTC
CASSTQGNEQYF
>13|TRBJ2-1|-|TRBV19|-
TGTGCCAGTAGTAGCCCTTCGCAGGATGAGCAGTTCTTC
CASSSPSQDEQFF
>14|TRBJ2-5|-|TRBV18|-
TGTGCCAGCTCACCACCGGTAGTCTCGGAGACCCAGTACTTC
CASSPPVVSETQYF
>18|TRBJ2-6|-|TRBV18|-
TGTGCCAGCTCACCACCGGGCGGGCACTCCTCTGGGGCCAACGTCCTGACTTTC
CASSPPGGHSSGANVLTF
>22|TRBJ2-4|TRBD2|TRBV7-3|-
TGTGCCAGCAGCTTAACTGGGACTAGCGGGAGGTACGTGATTTTCTCCAAAAACATTCAGTACTTC
CASSLTGTSGRYVIFSKNIQYF
>13|TRBJ2-1|-|TRBV25-1|once
TGTGCCAGCCGGGACTCCAATAGCAATGAGCAGTTCTTC
CASRDSNSNEQFF
>13|TRBJ1-1|-|TRBV5-5|-
TGTGCCAGCAACCCAGGTACCGAGACTGAAGCTTTCTTT
CASNPGTETEAFF
>12|TRBJ2-7|-|TRBV13|-
TGTGCCAGCAGCTTACTAGCGAGCGAGCAGTACTTC
CASSLLASEQYF
>16|TRBJ1-2|-|TRBV11-2|-
TGTGCCAGCAGCTTAGTGGGAGGGGAGACTAACTATGGCTACACCTTC
CASSLVGGETNYGYTF
>17|TRBJ2-7|TRBD2|TRBV6-1|-
TGTGCCAGCAGTGAAGAAAAAGGCCTAGCGGGAACCTACGAGCAGTACTTC
CASSEEKGLAGTYEQYF
>15|TRBJ2-1|TRBD2|TRBV7-7|-
TGTGCCAGCAGCCTACTAGCGGGGGGGCTTGATGAGCAGTTCTTC
CASSLLAGGLDEQFF
>16|TRBJ1-1|TRBD1|TRBV19|-
TGTGCCAGTAGTATAGATAGTGGGACAGGCGGGACTGAAGCTTTCTTT
CASSIDSGTGGTEAFF
>15|TRBJ2-2|-|TRBV6-1|medium-sized
TGTGCCAGCAGTACGGGGGAGACGAGCACCGGGGAGCTGTTTTTT
CASSTGETSTGELFF
>14|TRBJ2-5|TRBD2|TRBV27|-
TGTGCCAGCAGTTTCACTAGCGGGCAAGAGACCCAGTACTTC
CASSFTSGQETQYF